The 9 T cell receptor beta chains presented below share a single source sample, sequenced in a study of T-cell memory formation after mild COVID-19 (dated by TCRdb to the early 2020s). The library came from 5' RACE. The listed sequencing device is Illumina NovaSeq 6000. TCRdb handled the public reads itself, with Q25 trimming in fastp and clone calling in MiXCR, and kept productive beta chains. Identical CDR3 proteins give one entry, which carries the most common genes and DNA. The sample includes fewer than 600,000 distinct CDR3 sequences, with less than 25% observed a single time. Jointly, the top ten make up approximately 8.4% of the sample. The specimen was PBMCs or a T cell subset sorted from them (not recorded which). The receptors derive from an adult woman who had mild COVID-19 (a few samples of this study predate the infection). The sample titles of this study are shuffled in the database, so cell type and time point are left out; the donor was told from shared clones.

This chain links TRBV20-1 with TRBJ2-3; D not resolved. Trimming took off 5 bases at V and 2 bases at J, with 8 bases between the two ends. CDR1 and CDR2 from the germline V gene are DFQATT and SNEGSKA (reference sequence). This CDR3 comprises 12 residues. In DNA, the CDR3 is TGCAGTGCTCGAAAGATCACAGATACGCAGTATTTT. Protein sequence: CSARKITDTQYF.

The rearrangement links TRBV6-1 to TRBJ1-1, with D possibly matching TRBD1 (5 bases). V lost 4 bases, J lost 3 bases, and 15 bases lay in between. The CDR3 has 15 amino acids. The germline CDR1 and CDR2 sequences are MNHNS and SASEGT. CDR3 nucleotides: TGTGCCAGCAGTGTCCGGGCCTCGGGGGACACTGAAGCTTTCTTT. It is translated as CASSVRASGDTEAFF.

CDR3 in amino acids: CASSSGGLSYEQYF. CDR3 bases: TGTGCCAGCAGTTCGGGCGGTCTCTCCTACGAGCAGTACTTC. This rearrangement joins TRBV6-2 or TRBV6-3 to TRBJ2-7; D is ambiguous. This CDR3 is 14 amino acids long. V shed 4 bases and J shed 0 bases, with 10 bases lying between them. Germline V gene data show CDR1 as MNHEY and CDR2 as SVGEGT.

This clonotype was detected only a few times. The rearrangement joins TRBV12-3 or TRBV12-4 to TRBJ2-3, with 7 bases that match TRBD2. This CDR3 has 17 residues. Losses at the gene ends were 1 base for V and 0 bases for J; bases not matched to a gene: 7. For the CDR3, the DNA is TGTGCCAGCAGTTTAGGCCGCGGGGGTCCTAGCACAGATACGCAGTATTTT. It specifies CASSLGRGGPSTDTQYF.

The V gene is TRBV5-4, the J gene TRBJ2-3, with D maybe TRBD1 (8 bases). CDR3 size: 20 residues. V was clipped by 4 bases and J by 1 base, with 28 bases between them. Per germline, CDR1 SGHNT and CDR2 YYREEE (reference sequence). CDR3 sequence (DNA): TGTGCCAGCAGCCCCTGGGGGGGGACAGGTGTTTTAGAGGGCACAGATACGCAGTATTTT. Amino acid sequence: CASSPWGGTGVLEGTDTQYF.

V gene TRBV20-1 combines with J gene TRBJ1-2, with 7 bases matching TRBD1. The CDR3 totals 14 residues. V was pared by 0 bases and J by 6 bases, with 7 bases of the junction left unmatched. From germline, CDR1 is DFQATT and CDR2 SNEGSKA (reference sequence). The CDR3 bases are TGCAGTGCTAGAGATCCAGGGACAGCAAATGGCTACACCTTC. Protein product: CSARDPGTANGYTF.

CDR3 sequence: CASSGIAAQETQYF. In DNA form, the CDR3 reads TGTGCCAGCAGCGGTATAGCGGCTCAAGAGACCCAGTACTTC. The chain combines TRBV5-6 with TRBJ2-5; the D gene is possibly TRBD2 (6 bases). V lost 4 bases and J 2 bases, leaving 12 bases between the germline ends. Per the germline V gene, CDR1 is SGHDT and CDR2 is YYEEEE. This CDR3 contains 14 residues.

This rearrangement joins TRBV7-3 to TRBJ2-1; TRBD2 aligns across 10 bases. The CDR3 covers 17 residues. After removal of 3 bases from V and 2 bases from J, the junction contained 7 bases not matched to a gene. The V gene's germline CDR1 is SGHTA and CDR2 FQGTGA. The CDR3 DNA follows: TGTGCCAGCAGCTTGGACCAGACTAGCGGGCCCTACAATGAGCAGTTCTTC. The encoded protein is CASSLDQTSGPYNEQFF.

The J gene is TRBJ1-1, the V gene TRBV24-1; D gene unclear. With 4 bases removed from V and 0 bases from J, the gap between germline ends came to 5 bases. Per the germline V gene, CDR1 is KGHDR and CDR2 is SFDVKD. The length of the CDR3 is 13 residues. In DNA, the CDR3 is TGTGCCACCAGTGAGGGGATGAACACTGAAGCTTTCTTT. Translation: CATSEGMNTEAFF.